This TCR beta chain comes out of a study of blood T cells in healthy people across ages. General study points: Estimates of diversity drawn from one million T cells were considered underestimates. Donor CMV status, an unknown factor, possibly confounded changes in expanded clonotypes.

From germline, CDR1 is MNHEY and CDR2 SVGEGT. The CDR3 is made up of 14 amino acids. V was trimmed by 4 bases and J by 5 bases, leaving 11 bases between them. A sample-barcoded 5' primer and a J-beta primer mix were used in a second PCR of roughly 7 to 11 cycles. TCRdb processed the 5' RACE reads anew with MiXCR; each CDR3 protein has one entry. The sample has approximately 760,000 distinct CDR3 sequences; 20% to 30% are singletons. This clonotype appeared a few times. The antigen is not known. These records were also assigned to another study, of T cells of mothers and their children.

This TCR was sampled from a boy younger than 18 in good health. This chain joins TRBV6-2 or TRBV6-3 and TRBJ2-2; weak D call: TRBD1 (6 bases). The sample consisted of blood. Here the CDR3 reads CASSWYRETGELFF. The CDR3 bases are TGTGCCAGCAGTTGGTACAGGGAGACCGGGGAGCTGTTTTTT.